What follows is one T cell receptor beta chain and its context. As yet, its antigen is unknown. The PCR used 60 Vbeta and 13 Jbeta primers. How the authors handled the data: There were around 78 million unique TCR beta chains by a later count, and some 10 million of them were shared. Assay used: immunoSEQ multiplex PCR; TCRdb lists only in-frame clones, some missing. V, J and clone size were drawn from that table, and D and trimming were deduced from the DNA. Here the sample spans 250,000 or so clones, 75% to 85% being singletons. The entry originates in a study of cytomegalovirus exposure and HLA in healthy donors. Study information: One earlier analysis, a look at roughly 180 million T cells, found some 100 million unique TCR beta sequences.

Study-wide results and limits: Researchers reported in a later analysis that a missense DCLRE1C variant was tied to TCR beta V- and J-gene trimming. Roughly uniform depth of sequencing across donors was assumed in presence/absence analyses.

V trimming: 3 bases; J trimming: 1 base; junction bases outside the gene matches: 8. The CDR3 extends over 16 amino acids. Germline values: CDR1 MNHNS, CDR2 SASEGT. The chain links TRBV6-1 to TRBJ1-2; TRBD1 matches at 7 bases. Sequenced: PBMCs. The TCR originated in a woman between 55 and 75 years old in good health and CMV-seropositive. The CDR3, as DNA: TGTGCCAGCAGTGATGACAGGGCTCGGTTTAACTATGGCTACACCTTC. This translates into CASSDDRARFNYGYTF.